The rows below give T cell receptor beta chains drawn from one sample of a study of blood T cell repertoires in COVID-19. TCRdb's copy holds only in-frame clones and misses some; the assay was immunoSEQ multiplex PCR. The sample lists about 59,000 clones, about nine tenths occurring once. Sequencing was performed on peripheral blood. The receptors stem from a human donor in a cohort sampled during active COVID-19. CDR3s include the opening cysteine and the closing phenylalanine or tryptophan. Each record gives: clone size, V gene, J gene, D gene, CDR3 protein, CDR3 DNA. The D gene is left open where the match is weak. Not all rows give a size; the values are once, few, many and, for expanded clones, a class.

NA	TRBV7-6	TRBJ2-7	TRBD2	CASSSGTSGNYEQYF	TGTGCCAGCAGCTCCGGGACTAGCGGGAACTACGAGCAGTACTTC
NA	TRBV7-2	TRBJ2-7	TRBD1	CASSLAGLGQGSYEQYF	TGTGCCAGCAGCTTAGCAGGGCTGGGACAGGGTTCCTACGAGCAGTACTTC
NA	TRBV3-1/TRBV3-2	TRBJ2-1	NA	CASSQSGSAEQFF	TGTGCCAGCAGCCAATCAGGGTCGGCTGAGCAGTTCTTC
once	TRBV21-1	TRBJ2-3	NA	CASSKRLAGSSEVHTQYF	TGTGCCAGCAGCAAACGACTAGCGGGAAGTTCGGAGGTGCATACGCAGTATTTT
NA	TRBV7-9	TRBJ2-7	TRBD1	CASSLDAARGQGTYEQYF	TGTGCCAGCAGCTTAGATGCAGCGCGGGGACAGGGGACCTACGAGCAGTACTTC
NA	TRBV28	TRBJ2-7	TRBD1	CASKTGTGLSYEQYF	TGTGCCAGCAAAACCGGGACAGGGCTCTCCTACGAGCAGTACTTC
NA	TRBV19	TRBJ1-2	NA	CASSHSPNYGYTF	TGTGCCAGTAGCCATTCCCCCAACTATGGCTACACCTTC
NA	TRBV19	TRBJ2-1	TRBD2	CASSIDGTSGVSSYNEQFF	TGTGCCAGTAGTATAGATGGGACTAGCGGAGTCAGCTCCTACAATGAGCAGTTCTTC
NA	TRBV20-1	TRBJ2-3	TRBD2	CSASFQRGLLNTQYF	TGCAGTGCTAGTTTCCAGCGGGGTCTTTTGAATACGCAGTATTTT
NA	TRBV2	TRBJ2-5	TRBD2	CASTRPGLAVQETQYF	TGTGCCAGCACCAGGCCGGGACTAGCGGTCCAAGAGACCCAGTACTTC
NA	TRBV6-5	TRBJ1-1	NA	CASSYGEGRGEAFF	TGTGCCAGCAGTTACGGGGAGGGGCGGGGTGAAGCTTTCTTT
NA	TRBV18	TRBJ2-5	NA	CASSPGAGETQYF	TGTGCCAGCTCACCAGGCGCGGGAGAGACCCAGTACTTC
NA	TRBV2	TRBJ2-7	NA	CASIGRDGATYEQYF	TGTGCCAGCATCGGCAGGGATGGGGCAACCTACGAGCAGTACTTC
NA	TRBV9	TRBJ1-3	TRBD1	CASRAQGDSGNTIYF	TGTGCCAGCAGAGCCCAGGGGGATTCTGGAAACACCATATATTTT
NA	TRBV4-1	TRBJ2-7	NA	CASSQQVASATYEQYF	TGCGCCAGCAGCCAACAGGTGGCTAGCGCTACCTACGAGCAGTACTTC
NA	TRBV7-2	TRBJ2-7	NA	CASSLRGHGRPYEQYF	TGTGCCAGCAGCTTAAGGGGCCACGGACGGCCCTACGAGCAGTACTTC
NA	TRBV5-6	TRBJ1-1	NA	CASSLGAGLKEAFF	TGTGCCAGCAGCTTGGGGGCAGGGTTGAAGGAAGCTTTCTTT
once	TRBV29-1	TRBJ1-4	NA	CSGNLGGSEKLFF	TGCAGCGGCAATCTGGGGGGGAGTGAAAAACTGTTTTTT
NA	TRBV11-3	TRBJ1-3	NA	CASRQAAGNTIYF	TGTGCCAGCAGGCAGGCTGCTGGAAACACCATATATTTT
NA	TRBV5-1	TRBJ2-7	NA	CASSLRGAVGHEQYF	TGCGCCAGCAGCTTACGGGGGGCTGTCGGACACGAGCAGTACTTC
NA	TRBV12-5	TRBJ1-5	NA	CASGRGDYSNQPQHF	TGTGCTAGTGGCCGGGGGGATTATAGCAATCAGCCCCAGCATTTT
NA	TRBV24-1	TRBJ2-1	NA	CATSEHREYNEQFF	TGTGCCACCAGTGAGCACCGGGAGTACAATGAGCAGTTCTTC
NA	TRBV24-1	TRBJ1-2	NA	CATSATGSTYGYTF	TGTGCCACCAGTGCGACGGGGAGCACCTATGGCTACACCTTC
NA	TRBV7-3	TRBJ1-5	NA	CASSPYRDQPQHF	TGTGCCAGCAGCCCATACAGGGATCAGCCCCAGCATTTT
once	TRBV3-1/TRBV3-2	TRBJ1-4	NA	CASSQTVGSGEKLFF	TGTGCCAGCAGCCAGACAGTGGGATCCGGGGAAAAACTGTTTTTT
once	TRBV19	TRBJ1-3	NA	CASSIGSQASGNTIYF	TGTGCCAGTAGTATAGGATCCCAGGCATCCGGAAACACCATATATTTT
once	TRBV6-5	TRBJ1-1	NA	CASSYWGRGLSTEAFF	TGTGCCAGCAGTTACTGGGGGCGCGGGTTGTCTACTGAAGCTTTCTTT
NA	TRBV2	TRBJ1-3	TRBD1	CASSEIGQGGDTIYF	TGTGCCAGCAGTGAGATAGGACAGGGTGGCGACACCATATATTTT
NA	TRBV7-2	TRBJ1-5	NA	CASSFSVGKNQPQHF	TGTGCCAGCAGCTTTTCGGTCGGGAAAAATCAGCCCCAGCATTTT
NA	TRBV7-8	TRBJ2-5	TRBD2	CASSLSVAGVMETQYF	TGTGCCAGCAGCTTATCGGTAGCGGGGGTGATGGAGACCCAGTACTTC
NA	TRBV19	TRBJ1-5	NA	CASTPRGGRYSNQPQHF	TGTGCCAGTACCCCTCGGGGGGGCCGATATAGCAATCAGCCCCAGCATTTT
NA	TRBV24-1	TRBJ1-5	TRBD1	CATSDPTGSNQPQHF	TGTGCCACCAGTGACCCGACAGGGAGCAATCAGCCCCAGCATTTT
NA	TRBV9	TRBJ2-1	NA	CASSPGSAGYNEQFF	TGTGCCAGCAGCCCGGGGTCGGCCGGGTACAATGAGCAGTTCTTC
NA	TRBV5-6	TRBJ2-7	NA	CASSSAIGGVSYEQYF	TGTGCCAGCAGCTCCGCAATAGGGGGAGTCTCCTACGAGCAGTACTTC
NA	TRBV5-1	TRBJ2-7	NA	CASSGTGAGYEQYF	TGCGCCAGCAGCGGTACAGGGGCGGGATACGAGCAGTACTTC
NA	TRBV7-3	TRBJ2-1	TRBD2	CASSLELATSYNEQFF	TGTGCCAGCAGCCTTGAACTAGCGACCTCCTACAATGAGCAGTTCTTC
NA	TRBV18	TRBJ2-5	NA	CASSPSEGLGKTQYF	TGTGCCAGCTCACCCTCGGAGGGCCTGGGGAAGACCCAGTACTTC
NA	TRBV5-1	TRBJ2-4	TRBD1	CASSSEDRGVQYF	TGCGCCAGCAGCTCCGAGGACAGGGGCGTTCAGTACTTC
NA	TRBV19	TRBJ2-1	TRBD2	CASSIPGTSGIGFF	TGTGCCAGTAGTATTCCGGGGACTAGCGGGATCGGGTTCTTC
NA	TRBV27	TRBJ2-3	TRBD1	CASSFRQGSTQYF	TGTGCCAGCAGCTTTAGACAGGGGAGTACGCAGTATTTT
NA	TRBV6-4	TRBJ2-1	TRBD2	CAGWRPGGSNEQFF	TGTGCCGGATGGAGACCGGGGGGGTCCAATGAGCAGTTCTTC
NA	TRBV12-3/TRBV12-4	TRBJ2-7	NA	CASSSGTYEQYF	TGTGCCAGCAGTTCAGGGACCTACGAGCAGTACTTC
NA	TRBV3-1/TRBV3-2	TRBJ2-3	NA	CASSPTLGGTDTQYF	TGTGCCAGCAGCCCTACCTTAGGGGGCACAGATACGCAGTATTTT
NA	TRBV5-1	TRBJ2-2	NA	CASRSRQANTGELFF	TGCGCCAGCAGATCTCGACAGGCGAACACCGGGGAGCTGTTTTTT
once	TRBV3-1/TRBV3-2	TRBJ2-7	TRBD2	CASSRLAGGASEQYF	TGTGCCAGCAGCCGTTTAGCGGGAGGGGCATCCGAGCAGTACTTC